The clone carrying this TCR beta chain was observed a handful of times. Antigen unknown. The V end was cut by 1 base, the J end by 6 bases, with 8 bases between. This CDR3 has 13 residues. Per the germline V gene, CDR1 is SGHVS and CDR2 is FQNEAQ. The sample is drawn from a study of response to subunit inactivated influenza vaccine. General observations from the study: Authors suggested seasonal influenza vaccinations each recruit few new T cells.

TCRdb re-called the RT-PCR reads with MiXCR, one entry per CDR3 protein. The sample carries around 520,000 distinct CDR3 sequences, roughly 27% recorded once. Here the sequenced sample was CD4+ T cells sorted from PBMCs, taken around 5 days after vaccination. V and J are TRBV7-8 and TRBJ2-3, with D unresolved. This TCR was sampled from a man aged 50 to 60 who received an inactivated influenza vaccine. This chain's CDR3 is CASSLVLRDTQYF. The CDR3 DNA reads TGTGCCAGCAGCTTAGTGTTAAGGGATACGCAGTATTTT.